This TCR beta chain stems from a study of patients and donors after allogeneic stem cell transplantation. V dropped 7 bases and J dropped 4 bases, with 14 bases sitting between them. This CDR3 is 13 amino acids long. Germline CDR1 is MNHEY and CDR2 is SVGEGT. TCRdb re-called the RT-PCR reads with MiXCR, one entry per CDR3 protein. The table records roughly 190,000 distinct CDR3 sequences, less than 45% of them present only once. The chain is built from TRBV6-2 or TRBV6-3 and TRBJ2-7; a weak D match, TRBD2 (6 bases). The specimen was blood, either unsorted or a sorted T cell fraction (not recorded which). The receptor was isolated from a human donor who was either an allogeneic HSCT recipient or a stem cell or donor lymphocyte infusion donor (not recorded which). It is not recorded whose cells these are; they may come from a transplant donor. The CDR3 loop reads CASKEEGWYEQYF. The CDR3 coding sequence is TGTGCCAGCAAGGAGGAGGGCTGGTACGAGCAGTACTTC.